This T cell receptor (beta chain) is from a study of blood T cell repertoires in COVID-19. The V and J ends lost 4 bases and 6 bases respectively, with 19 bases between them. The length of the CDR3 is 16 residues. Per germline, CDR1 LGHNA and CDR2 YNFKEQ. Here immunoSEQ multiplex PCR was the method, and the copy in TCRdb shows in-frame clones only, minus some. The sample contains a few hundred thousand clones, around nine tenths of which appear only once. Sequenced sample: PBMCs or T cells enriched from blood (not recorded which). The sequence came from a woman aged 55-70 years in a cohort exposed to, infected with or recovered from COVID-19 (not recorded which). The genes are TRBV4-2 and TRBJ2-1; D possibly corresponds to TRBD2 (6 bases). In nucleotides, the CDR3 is TGTGCCAGCAGCCTAACGCCGGGAGACCAGGGCAATGAGCAGTTCTTC. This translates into CASSLTPGDQGNEQFF.